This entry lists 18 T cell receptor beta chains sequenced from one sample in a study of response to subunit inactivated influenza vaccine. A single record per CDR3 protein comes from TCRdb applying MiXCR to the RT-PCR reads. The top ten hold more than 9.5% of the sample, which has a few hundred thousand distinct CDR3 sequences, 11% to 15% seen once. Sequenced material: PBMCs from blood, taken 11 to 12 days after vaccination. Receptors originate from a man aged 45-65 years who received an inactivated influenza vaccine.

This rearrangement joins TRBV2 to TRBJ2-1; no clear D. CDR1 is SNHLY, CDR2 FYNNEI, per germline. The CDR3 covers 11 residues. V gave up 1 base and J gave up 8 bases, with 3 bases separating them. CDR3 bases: TGTGCCAGCAGTGAAGGCGATGAGCAGTTCTTC. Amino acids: CASSEGDEQFF.

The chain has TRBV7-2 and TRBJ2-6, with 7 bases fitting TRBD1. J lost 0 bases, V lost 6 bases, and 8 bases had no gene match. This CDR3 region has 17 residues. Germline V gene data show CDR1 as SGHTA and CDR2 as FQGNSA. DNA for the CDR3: TGTGCCAGCAGTGCTGACAGGGATGCCTCTGGGGCCAACGTCCTGACTTTC. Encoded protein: CASSADRDASGANVLTF.

This CDR3 reads CASSPRGQPHQPQHF. The CDR3 nucleotides read TGTGCCAGCAGCCCTAGGGGACAGCCCCATCAGCCCCAGCATTTT. J is TRBJ1-5 and V is TRBV7-2, with TRBD1 matching 7 bases. V dropped 5 bases and J dropped 5; count of bases not matched to a gene: 9. Germline-derived CDR1 and CDR2 are SGHTA and FQGNSA. The CDR3 is made up of 15 amino acids.

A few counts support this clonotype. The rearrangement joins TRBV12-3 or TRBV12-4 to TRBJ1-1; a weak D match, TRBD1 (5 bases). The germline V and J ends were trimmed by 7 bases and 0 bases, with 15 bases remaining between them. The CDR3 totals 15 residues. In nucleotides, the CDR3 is TGTGCCAGCAATCCGGGGAGGGGTTTGAACACTGAAGCTTTCTTT. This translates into CASNPGRGLNTEAFF.

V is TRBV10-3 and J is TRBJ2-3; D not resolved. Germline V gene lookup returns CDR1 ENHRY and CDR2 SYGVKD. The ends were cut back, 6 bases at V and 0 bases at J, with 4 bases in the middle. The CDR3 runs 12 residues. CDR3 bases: TGTGCCATCAGGGGTAGCACAGATACGCAGTATTTT. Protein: CAIRGSTDTQYF.

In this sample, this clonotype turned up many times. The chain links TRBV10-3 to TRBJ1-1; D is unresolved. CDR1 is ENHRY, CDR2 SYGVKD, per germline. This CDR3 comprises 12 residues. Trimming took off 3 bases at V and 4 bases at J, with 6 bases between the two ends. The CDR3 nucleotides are TGTGCCATCAGTGACCGGCTCACTGAAGCTTTCTTT. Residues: CAISDRLTEAFF.

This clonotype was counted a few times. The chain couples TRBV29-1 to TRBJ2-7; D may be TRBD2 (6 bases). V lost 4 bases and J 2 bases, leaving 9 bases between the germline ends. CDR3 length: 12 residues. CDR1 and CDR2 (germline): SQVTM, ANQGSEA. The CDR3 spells CSVVEGPYEQYF. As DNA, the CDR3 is TGCAGCGTTGTGGAGGGACCCTACGAGCAGTACTTC.

CDR3 nucleotide sequence: TGCGCCAGCAGCCAAATTGTAGGAGACACCGGGGAGCTGTTTTTT. Protein sequence: CASSQIVGDTGELFF. V and J are TRBV4-3 and TRBJ2-2; no clear D. This CDR3 comprises 15 residues. CDR1 and CDR2 (germline): LGHNA, YSLEER. The germline V and J ends were trimmed by 2 bases and 3 bases, with 10 bases remaining between them.

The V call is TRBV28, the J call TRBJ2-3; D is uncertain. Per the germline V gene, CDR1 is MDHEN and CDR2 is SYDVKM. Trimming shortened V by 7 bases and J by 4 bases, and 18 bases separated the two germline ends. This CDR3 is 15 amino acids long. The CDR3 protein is CASTSNRRVSDTQYF. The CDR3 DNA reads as TGTGCCAGCACCTCAAACCGTAGGGTTTCAGATACGCAGTATTTT.

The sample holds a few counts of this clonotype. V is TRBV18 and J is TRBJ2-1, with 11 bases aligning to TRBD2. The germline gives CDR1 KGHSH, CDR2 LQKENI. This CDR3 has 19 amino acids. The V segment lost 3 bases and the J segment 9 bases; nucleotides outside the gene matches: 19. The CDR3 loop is CASSPTGSTLLAGVSEQFF. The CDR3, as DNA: TGTGCCAGCTCACCGACAGGGTCAACCTTACTAGCGGGAGTCAGTGAGCAGTTCTTC.

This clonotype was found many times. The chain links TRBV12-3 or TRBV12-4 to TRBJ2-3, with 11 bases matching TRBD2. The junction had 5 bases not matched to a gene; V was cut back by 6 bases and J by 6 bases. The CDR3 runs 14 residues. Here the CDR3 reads CASRPGLAEDTQYF. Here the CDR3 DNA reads TGTGCCAGCAGACCGGGACTAGCGGAGGATACGCAGTATTTT.

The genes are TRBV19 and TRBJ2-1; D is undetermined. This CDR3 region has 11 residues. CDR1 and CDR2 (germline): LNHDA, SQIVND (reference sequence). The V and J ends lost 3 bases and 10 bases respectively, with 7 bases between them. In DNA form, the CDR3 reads TGTGCCAGTAGTATCTTGGAGGAGCAGTTCTTC. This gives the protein CASSILEEQFF.

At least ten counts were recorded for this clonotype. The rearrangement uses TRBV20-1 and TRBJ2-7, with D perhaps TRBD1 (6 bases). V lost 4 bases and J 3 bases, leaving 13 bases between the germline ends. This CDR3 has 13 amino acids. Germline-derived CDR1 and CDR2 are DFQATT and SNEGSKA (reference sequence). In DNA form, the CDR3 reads TGCAGTGCTATACAGGGCTGGGACTACGAGCAGTACTTC. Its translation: CSAIQGWDYEQYF.

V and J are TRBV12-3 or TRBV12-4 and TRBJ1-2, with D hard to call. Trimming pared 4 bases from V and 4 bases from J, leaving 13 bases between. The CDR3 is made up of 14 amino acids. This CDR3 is CASSSKGLAYGYTF. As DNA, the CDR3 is TGTGCCAGCAGTTCCAAAGGGCTTGCCTATGGCTACACCTTC.

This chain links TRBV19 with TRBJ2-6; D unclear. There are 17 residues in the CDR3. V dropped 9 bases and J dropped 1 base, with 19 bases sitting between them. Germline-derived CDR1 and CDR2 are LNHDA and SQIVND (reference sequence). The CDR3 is CASSVKMARSGANVLTF. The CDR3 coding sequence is TGTGCCAGCTCCGTAAAGATGGCACGGTCTGGGGCCAACGTCCTGACTTTC.

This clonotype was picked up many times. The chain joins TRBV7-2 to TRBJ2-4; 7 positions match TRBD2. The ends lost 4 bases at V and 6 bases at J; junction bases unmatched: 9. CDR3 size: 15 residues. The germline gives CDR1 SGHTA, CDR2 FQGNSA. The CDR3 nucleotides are TGTGCCAGCAGCTCCGGGGCGGGAGTGTCAAACATTCAGTACTTC. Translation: CASSSGAGVSNIQYF. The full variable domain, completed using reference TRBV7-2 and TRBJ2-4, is GAGVSQSPSNKVTEKGKDVELRCDPISGHTALYWYRQSLGQGLEFLIYFQGNSAPDKSGLPSDRFSAERTGGSVSTLTIQRTQQEDSAVYLCASSSGAGVSNIQYFGAGTRLSVL.

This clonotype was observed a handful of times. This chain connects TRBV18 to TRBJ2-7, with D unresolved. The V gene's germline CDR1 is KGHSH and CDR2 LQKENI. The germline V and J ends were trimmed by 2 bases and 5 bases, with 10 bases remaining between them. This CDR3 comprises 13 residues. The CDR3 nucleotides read TGTGCCAGCTCACCAAATCAGGTCCACGAGCAGTACTTC. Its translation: CASSPNQVHEQYF. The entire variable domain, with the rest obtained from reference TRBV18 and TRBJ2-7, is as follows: NAGVMQNPRHLVRRRGQEARLRCSPMKGHSHVYWYRQLPEEGLKFMVYLQKENIIDESGMPKERFSAEFPKEGPSILRIQQVVRGDSAAYFCASSPNQVHEQYFGPGTRLTVT.

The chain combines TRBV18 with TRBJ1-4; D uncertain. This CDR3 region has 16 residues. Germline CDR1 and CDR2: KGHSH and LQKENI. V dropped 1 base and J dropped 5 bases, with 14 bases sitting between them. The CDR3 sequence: CASSPRFPAANEKLFF. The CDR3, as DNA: TGTGCCAGCTCACCACGGTTCCCGGCGGCAAATGAAAAACTGTTTTTT.